The 2 T cell receptor beta chains in this list originate from one sample, sequenced in a study of CD8 T cells in ankylosing spondylitis (dated 2017 in TCRdb). The library was made by 5' RACE. Sequenced on an Illumina HiSeq 2500. TCRdb reprocessed the public reads (quality trimming at Q25 with fastp, clone calling with MiXCR) and kept in-frame beta chains. Rows merge per CDR3 protein into single entries with the most common DNA and genes. The table for this sample lists 300,000 to 350,000 distinct CDR3 sequences; roughly 15% of them were counted only once. 0.95% to 1.4% of the sample belongs to the ten largest clones. The sequenced sample was blood, either unsorted or a sorted T cell fraction (not recorded which). Receptors were obtained from a male donor with ankylosing spondylitis or in good health (not recorded which).

This clonotype was picked up a small number of times. The rearrangement links TRBV5-1 to TRBJ2-3; a possible D gene is TRBD1 (6 bases). This CDR3 is built from 14 residues. Between the trimmed V and J ends, which lost 4 bases and 3 bases, there was a span of 12 bases. Germline V lookup: CDR1 SGHRS, CDR2 YFSETQ. CDR3 DNA sequence: TGCGCCAGCAGCACCGGACAGCTAACAGATACGCAGTATTTT. Translated: CASSTGQLTDTQYF.

This clonotype was observed a handful of times. This sequence joins TRBV5-1 and TRBJ2-4, with 9 bases lining up with TRBD2. The CDR3 length is 16 residues. The germline V gene encodes CDR1 SGHRS and CDR2 YFSETQ. V shed 2 bases and J 3 bases; nucleotides not matched to a gene: 6. The chain's CDR3 is CASSLASGDYKNIQYF. For the CDR3, the DNA is TGCGCCAGCAGCTTAGCTAGCGGGGATTACAAAAACATTCAGTACTTC.